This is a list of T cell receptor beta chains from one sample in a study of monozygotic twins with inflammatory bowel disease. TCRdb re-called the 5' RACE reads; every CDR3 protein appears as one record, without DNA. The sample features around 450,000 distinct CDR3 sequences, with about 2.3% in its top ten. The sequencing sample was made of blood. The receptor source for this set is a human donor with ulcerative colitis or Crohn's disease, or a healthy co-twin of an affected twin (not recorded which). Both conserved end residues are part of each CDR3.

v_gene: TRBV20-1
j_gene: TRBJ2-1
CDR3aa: CSAAGTSGYNEQFF

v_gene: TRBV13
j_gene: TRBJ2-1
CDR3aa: CASEGLAGGKQFF

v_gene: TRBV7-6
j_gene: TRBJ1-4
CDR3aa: CASSVGQGGVTNEKLFF

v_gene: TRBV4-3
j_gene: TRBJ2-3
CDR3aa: CASSSARAPDTQYF

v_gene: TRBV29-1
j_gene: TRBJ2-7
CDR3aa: CSVEGGATGGPYEQYF

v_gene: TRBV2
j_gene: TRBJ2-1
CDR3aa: CASSEASQGYEQFF

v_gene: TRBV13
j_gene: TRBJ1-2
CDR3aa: CASSLGTSPGYTF

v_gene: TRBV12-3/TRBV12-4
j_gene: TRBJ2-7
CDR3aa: CASSRDSSREQYF

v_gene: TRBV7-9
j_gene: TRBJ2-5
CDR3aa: CASTPGAMETQYF

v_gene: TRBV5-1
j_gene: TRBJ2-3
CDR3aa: CASSAGTGPDTQYF

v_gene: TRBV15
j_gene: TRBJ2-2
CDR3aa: CATRQQGPGELFF

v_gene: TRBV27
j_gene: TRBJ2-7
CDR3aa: CASSLKGDTNYEQYF

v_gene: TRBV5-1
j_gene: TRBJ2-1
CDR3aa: CASSLLASSPNEQFF

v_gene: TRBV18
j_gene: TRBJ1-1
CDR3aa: CASSPQATNTEAFF

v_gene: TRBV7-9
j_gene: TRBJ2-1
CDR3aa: CASSPTSGTSGVDDNEQFF

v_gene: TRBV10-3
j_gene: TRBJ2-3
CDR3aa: CATKLAGSTDTQYF

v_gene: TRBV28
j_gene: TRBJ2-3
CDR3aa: CASSLESAGTDTQYF

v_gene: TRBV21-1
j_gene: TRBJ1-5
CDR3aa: CASSKLGRRERGQPQHF

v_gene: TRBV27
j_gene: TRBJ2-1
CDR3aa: CASTPRGRGFWGYNEQFF

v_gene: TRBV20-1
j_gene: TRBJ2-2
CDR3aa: CSAFQGTGELFF

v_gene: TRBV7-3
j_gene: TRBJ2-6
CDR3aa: CASSEPGQGSGANVLTF

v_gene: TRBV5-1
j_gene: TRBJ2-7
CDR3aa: CASSYDRGDYEQYF